This is a list of T cell receptor beta chains from one sample in a study of blood T cell repertoires in COVID-19. TCRdb keeps only in-frame clones here, not all; method: immunoSEQ multiplex PCR. Of under 250,000 clones listed, about four fifths are singletons. The specimen sequenced was peripheral blood. These receptor sequences come from an elderly man with acute or convalescent COVID-19. Both conserved end residues are part of each CDR3. The D gene is left open where the match is weak. Size is stated for part of the rows, as once, few or many counts, or as a class when the clone is expanded.

d_call: -; j_call: TRBJ2-5; clone_size: -; v_call: TRBV5-1; cdr3_aa: CASSPNQETQYF; cdr3_nt: TGCGCCAGCAGCCCTAACCAAGAGACCCAGTACTTC
d_call: TRBD2; j_call: TRBJ2-1; clone_size: once; v_call: TRBV7-9; cdr3_aa: CASSLAGGPSEQFF; cdr3_nt: TGTGCCAGCAGCTTAGCGGGAGGGCCGAGTGAGCAGTTCTTC
d_call: TRBD1; j_call: TRBJ1-5; clone_size: -; v_call: TRBV24-1; cdr3_aa: CATSDPLTGQGQPQHF; cdr3_nt: TGTGCCACCAGTGACCCGTTGACAGGGCAGGGGCAGCCCCAGCATTTT
d_call: TRBD1; j_call: TRBJ1-1; clone_size: -; v_call: TRBV18; cdr3_aa: CASSPGQGYTEAFF; cdr3_nt: TGTGCCAGCTCACCCGGACAGGGCTACACTGAAGCTTTCTTT
d_call: TRBD2; j_call: TRBJ2-1; clone_size: -; v_call: TRBV24-1; cdr3_aa: CATSDRGREGDEQFF; cdr3_nt: TGTGCCACCAGTGATCGGGGCAGGGAGGGTGATGAGCAGTTCTTC
d_call: TRBD1; j_call: TRBJ1-1; clone_size: -; v_call: TRBV5-1; cdr3_aa: CASSPGPGGAEEAFF; cdr3_nt: TGCGCCAGCAGCCCGGGACCAGGGGGCGCCGAGGAAGCTTTCTTT
d_call: -; j_call: TRBJ1-6; clone_size: few; v_call: TRBV19; cdr3_aa: CASSIKTDNSPLHF; cdr3_nt: TGTGCCAGTAGTATCAAGACAGATAATTCACCCCTCCACTTT
d_call: TRBD1; j_call: TRBJ1-1; clone_size: few; v_call: TRBV2; cdr3_aa: CASRKLGQSNTEAFF; cdr3_nt: TGTGCCAGCAGGAAATTGGGACAGTCGAACACTGAAGCTTTCTTT
d_call: TRBD2; j_call: TRBJ2-1; clone_size: -; v_call: TRBV5-1; cdr3_aa: CASSSQPPGLGNEQFF; cdr3_nt: TGCGCCAGCAGCTCACAACCCCCGGGACTAGGGAATGAGCAGTTCTTC
d_call: TRBD2; j_call: TRBJ2-3; clone_size: -; v_call: TRBV9; cdr3_aa: CASSVGLAGGDTQYF; cdr3_nt: TGTGCCAGCAGCGTCGGACTAGCGGGAGGAGATACGCAGTATTTT
d_call: TRBD2; j_call: TRBJ2-7; clone_size: -; v_call: TRBV11-2; cdr3_aa: CASSPRLPGLAGPIYEQYF; cdr3_nt: TGTGCCAGCAGTCCCAGACTTCCGGGACTAGCGGGGCCGATCTACGAGCAGTACTTC
d_call: TRBD1; j_call: TRBJ2-5; clone_size: -; v_call: TRBV9; cdr3_aa: CASSGTGPKETQYF; cdr3_nt: TGTGCCAGCAGCGGGACAGGCCCCAAAGAGACCCAGTACTTC
d_call: TRBD1; j_call: TRBJ1-2; clone_size: -; v_call: TRBV2; cdr3_aa: CASSDQGAYGYTF; cdr3_nt: TGTGCCAGCAGTGATCAGGGGGCCTATGGCTACACCTTC
d_call: TRBD2; j_call: TRBJ2-3; clone_size: once; v_call: TRBV5-1; cdr3_aa: CASSLDGTSGRARDTQYF; cdr3_nt: TGCGCCAGCAGCTTGGACGGGACTAGCGGGAGGGCCAGGGATACGCAGTATTTT
d_call: TRBD1; j_call: TRBJ1-6; clone_size: -; v_call: TRBV3-1/TRBV3-2; cdr3_aa: CASSQAGTGVNSPLHF; cdr3_nt: TGTGCCAGCAGCCAAGCCGGGACAGGGGTGAATTCACCCCTCCACTTT
d_call: TRBD1; j_call: TRBJ2-3; clone_size: -; v_call: TRBV4-2; cdr3_aa: CASSQRQGPPDTQYF; cdr3_nt: TGTGCCAGCAGCCAGAGACAGGGCCCCCCAGATACGCAGTATTTT
d_call: TRBD1; j_call: TRBJ1-1; clone_size: few; v_call: TRBV12-3/TRBV12-4; cdr3_aa: CASSSVQGIEAFF; cdr3_nt: TGTGCCAGCAGTTCCGTACAGGGGATTGAAGCTTTCTTT
d_call: TRBD2; j_call: TRBJ2-1; clone_size: -; v_call: TRBV5-1; cdr3_aa: CASRSGTSGRGNNEQFF; cdr3_nt: TGCGCCAGCAGATCCGGGACTAGCGGGAGAGGGAACAATGAGCAGTTCTTC
d_call: TRBD1; j_call: TRBJ1-5; clone_size: -; v_call: TRBV7-9; cdr3_aa: CASSLARGQGANQPQHF; cdr3_nt: TGTGCCAGCAGCTTAGCGCGGGGACAGGGGGCGAACCAGCCCCAGCATTTT
d_call: -; j_call: TRBJ1-1; clone_size: -; v_call: TRBV30; cdr3_aa: CAWSRGANTEAFF; cdr3_nt: TGTGCCTGGAGCCGGGGGGCGAACACTGAAGCTTTCTTT
d_call: -; j_call: TRBJ1-2; clone_size: -; v_call: TRBV30; cdr3_aa: CAWSPGYGKAGGYTF; cdr3_nt: TGTGCCTGGAGTCCTGGCTATGGGAAAGCGGGCGGCTACACCTTC
d_call: -; j_call: TRBJ1-1; clone_size: -; v_call: TRBV12-3/TRBV12-4; cdr3_aa: CASSSGRESFF; cdr3_nt: TGTGCCAGCAGTTCGGGCAGGGAATCTTTCTTT
d_call: TRBD1; j_call: TRBJ2-7; clone_size: -; v_call: TRBV4-1; cdr3_aa: CASSHARDRGRNEQYF; cdr3_nt: TGCGCCAGCAGCCACGCTCGGGACAGGGGGCGCAACGAGCAGTACTTC
d_call: -; j_call: TRBJ1-4; clone_size: -; v_call: TRBV5-4; cdr3_aa: CASSLNTGSNEKLFF; cdr3_nt: TGTGCCAGCAGCTTGAACACAGGGTCTAATGAAAAACTGTTTTTT
d_call: TRBD1; j_call: TRBJ2-7; clone_size: once; v_call: TRBV27; cdr3_aa: CASSPLGTGSYEQYF; cdr3_nt: TGTGCCAGCAGCCCCCTAGGGACAGGCTCCTACGAGCAGTACTTC
d_call: -; j_call: TRBJ1-5; clone_size: -; v_call: TRBV5-1; cdr3_aa: CASSLEGFSNQPQHF; cdr3_nt: TGCGCCAGCAGCTTGGAGGGGTTTAGCAATCAGCCCCAGCATTTT
d_call: TRBD1; j_call: TRBJ2-7; clone_size: -; v_call: TRBV10-3; cdr3_aa: CAISRTGRYEQYF; cdr3_nt: TGTGCCATCAGTAGGACAGGGAGGTACGAGCAGTACTTC
d_call: -; j_call: TRBJ2-1; clone_size: -; v_call: TRBV18; cdr3_aa: CASSRLVHEQFF; cdr3_nt: TGTGCCAGCTCCCGACTCGTCCATGAGCAGTTCTTC
d_call: -; j_call: TRBJ1-2; clone_size: -; v_call: TRBV28; cdr3_aa: CASSLGGAYGYTF; cdr3_nt: TGTGCCAGCAGTTTAGGGGGGGCATATGGCTACACCTTC
d_call: TRBD2; j_call: TRBJ2-3; clone_size: -; v_call: TRBV27; cdr3_aa: CASSPHPSGNTDTQYF; cdr3_nt: TGTGCCAGCAGTCCCCACCCTAGCGGGAACACAGATACGCAGTATTTT
d_call: TRBD1; j_call: TRBJ1-3; clone_size: -; v_call: TRBV5-4; cdr3_aa: CASSPGQGIISGNTIYF; cdr3_nt: TGTGCCAGCAGCCCGGGACAGGGTATAATATCTGGAAACACCATATATTTT
d_call: TRBD1; j_call: TRBJ1-5; clone_size: -; v_call: TRBV5-1; cdr3_aa: CASSSGGPNQPQHF; cdr3_nt: TGCGCCAGCAGCTCAGGGGGCCCCAATCAGCCCCAGCATTTT
d_call: TRBD1; j_call: TRBJ1-1; clone_size: -; v_call: TRBV5-1; cdr3_aa: CASSLATQGSEAFF; cdr3_nt: TGCGCCAGCAGCTTGGCAACACAGGGGTCTGAAGCTTTCTTT
d_call: TRBD1; j_call: TRBJ1-2; clone_size: -; v_call: TRBV27; cdr3_aa: CASSFAGGRGGYTF; cdr3_nt: TGTGCCAGCAGTTTTGCAGGGGGCAGGGGTGGCTACACCTTC
d_call: -; j_call: TRBJ1-3; clone_size: -; v_call: TRBV9; cdr3_aa: CASSPEGNTIYF; cdr3_nt: TGTGCCAGCAGCCCAGAAGGAAACACCATATATTTT
d_call: TRBD1; j_call: TRBJ1-1; clone_size: -; v_call: TRBV10-3; cdr3_aa: CAITGQVETEAFF; cdr3_nt: TGTGCCATCACTGGACAGGTGGAGACTGAAGCTTTCTTT
d_call: -; j_call: TRBJ1-1; clone_size: -; v_call: TRBV7-8; cdr3_aa: CASSPDKNTEAFF; cdr3_nt: TGTGCCAGCAGCCCTGACAAGAACACTGAAGCTTTCTTT
d_call: TRBD2; j_call: TRBJ2-2; clone_size: -; v_call: TRBV13; cdr3_aa: CASSLYSGGASGELFF; cdr3_nt: TGTGCCAGCAGCTTATATAGCGGGGGGGCCTCCGGGGAGCTGTTTTTT
d_call: -; j_call: TRBJ1-6; clone_size: -; v_call: TRBV10-3; cdr3_aa: CAMTDSYNSPLHF; cdr3_nt: TGTGCCATGACAGACAGTTATAATTCACCCCTCCACTTT
d_call: -; j_call: TRBJ1-6; clone_size: -; v_call: TRBV11-2; cdr3_aa: CASHDGYNSPLHF; cdr3_nt: TGTGCCAGCCACGACGGGTATAATTCACCCCTCCACTTT
d_call: -; j_call: TRBJ2-7; clone_size: -; v_call: TRBV18; cdr3_aa: CASSPSTGATYEQYF; cdr3_nt: TGTGCCAGCTCACCATCGACAGGCGCTACCTACGAGCAGTACTTC
d_call: -; j_call: TRBJ1-1; clone_size: -; v_call: TRBV4-1; cdr3_aa: CASRAGTLNTEAFF; cdr3_nt: TGCGCCAGCCGGGCGGGGACTCTGAACACTGAAGCTTTCTTT
d_call: TRBD2; j_call: TRBJ2-2; clone_size: -; v_call: TRBV11-2; cdr3_aa: CASSFGLAGSTGELFF; cdr3_nt: TGTGCCAGCAGCTTCGGGCTAGCGGGAAGCACCGGGGAGCTGTTTTTT
d_call: -; j_call: TRBJ1-4; clone_size: once; v_call: TRBV18; cdr3_aa: CASSPTLYRDSREKLFF; cdr3_nt: TGTGCCAGCTCACCTACCTTGTACCGGGATTCGAGAGAAAAACTGTTTTTT
d_call: TRBD2; j_call: TRBJ2-2; clone_size: -; v_call: TRBV5-1; cdr3_aa: CASSLAGPNTGELFF; cdr3_nt: TGCGCCAGCAGCTTAGCGGGGCCGAACACCGGGGAGCTGTTTTTT
d_call: TRBD1; j_call: TRBJ2-1; clone_size: -; v_call: TRBV5-1; cdr3_aa: CASSLADRGPYNEQFF; cdr3_nt: TGCGCCAGCAGCTTGGCCGACAGGGGGCCCTACAATGAGCAGTTCTTC
d_call: -; j_call: TRBJ2-1; clone_size: -; v_call: TRBV5-1; cdr3_aa: CASKGAGQSNEQFF; cdr3_nt: TGCGCCAGCAAGGGTGCGGGGCAGAGCAATGAGCAGTTCTTC
d_call: TRBD1; j_call: TRBJ1-2; clone_size: -; v_call: TRBV27; cdr3_aa: CASSLRADRVHGYTF; cdr3_nt: TGTGCCAGCAGTTTACGGGCCGACAGGGTTCATGGCTACACCTTC
d_call: -; j_call: TRBJ2-2; clone_size: -; v_call: TRBV19; cdr3_aa: CASSPRGKGTGELFF; cdr3_nt: TGTGCCAGTAGTCCCCGGGGGAAGGGCACCGGGGAGCTGTTTTTT
d_call: -; j_call: TRBJ2-3; clone_size: -; v_call: TRBV5-4; cdr3_aa: CASSLAPLTDTQYF; cdr3_nt: TGTGCCAGCAGCTTGGCCCCCCTCACAGATACGCAGTATTTT
d_call: -; j_call: TRBJ1-2; clone_size: -; v_call: TRBV19; cdr3_aa: CASSGPARGYGYTF; cdr3_nt: TGTGCCAGTAGTGGGCCAGCTCGGGGCTATGGCTACACCTTC
d_call: -; j_call: TRBJ1-5; clone_size: -; v_call: TRBV24-1; cdr3_aa: CATSDLTVEVSGDGDQPQHF; cdr3_nt: TGTGCCACCAGTGATTTGACGGTAGAAGTCTCAGGGGATGGTGATCAGCCCCAGCATTTT